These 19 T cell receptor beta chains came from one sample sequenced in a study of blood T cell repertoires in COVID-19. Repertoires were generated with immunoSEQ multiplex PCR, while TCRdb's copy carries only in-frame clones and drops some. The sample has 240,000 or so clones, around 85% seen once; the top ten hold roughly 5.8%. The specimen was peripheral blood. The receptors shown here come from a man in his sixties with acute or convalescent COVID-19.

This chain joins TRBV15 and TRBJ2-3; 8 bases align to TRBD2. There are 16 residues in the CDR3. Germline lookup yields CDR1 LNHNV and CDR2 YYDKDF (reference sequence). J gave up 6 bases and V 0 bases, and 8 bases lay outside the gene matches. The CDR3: CATSRDLAGIGDTQYF. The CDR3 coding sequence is TGTGCCACCAGCAGAGACCTAGCGGGTATAGGGGATACGCAGTATTTT.

CDR3 DNA: TGTGCCAGCAGCCCGCGGACAGGGGGAGGCTACGAGCAGTACTTC. Its protein is CASSPRTGGGYEQYF. This rearrangement joins TRBV11-1 to TRBJ2-7; 10 bases fit TRBD1. The germline V gene has CDR1 SGHAT and CDR2 FQDESV (reference sequence). After removal of 5 bases from V and 3 bases from J, the junction contained 7 bases not matched to a gene. This CDR3 comprises 15 residues.

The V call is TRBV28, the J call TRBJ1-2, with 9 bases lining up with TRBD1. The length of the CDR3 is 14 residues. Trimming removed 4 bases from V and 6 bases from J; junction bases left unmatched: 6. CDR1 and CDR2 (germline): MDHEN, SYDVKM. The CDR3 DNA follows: TGTGCCAGCAGTTCTCCGGGACAGGGACATGGCTACACCTTC. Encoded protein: CASSSPGQGHGYTF.

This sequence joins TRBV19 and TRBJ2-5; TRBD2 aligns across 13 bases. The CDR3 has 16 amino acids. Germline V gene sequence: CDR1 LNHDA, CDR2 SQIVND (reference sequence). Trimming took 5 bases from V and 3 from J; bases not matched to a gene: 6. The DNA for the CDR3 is TGTGCCAGTAGTCCAGATGGACTAGCGGGAGAAGAGACCCAGTACTTC. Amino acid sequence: CASSPDGLAGEETQYF.

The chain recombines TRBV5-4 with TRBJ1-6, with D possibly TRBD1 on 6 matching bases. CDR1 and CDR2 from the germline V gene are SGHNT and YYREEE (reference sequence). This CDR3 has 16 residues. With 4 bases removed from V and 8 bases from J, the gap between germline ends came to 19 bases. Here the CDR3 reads CASSLEGGPNDSPLHF. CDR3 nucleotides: TGTGCCAGCAGCCTCGAAGGGGGACCAAATGATTCACCCCTCCACTTT.

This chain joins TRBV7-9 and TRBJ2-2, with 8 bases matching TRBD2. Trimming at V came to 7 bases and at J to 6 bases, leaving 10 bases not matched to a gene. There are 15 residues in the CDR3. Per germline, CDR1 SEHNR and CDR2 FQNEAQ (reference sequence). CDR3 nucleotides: TGTGCCAGCAAACAGGGACTAGTGTTCGCCGGGGAGCTGTTTTTT. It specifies CASKQGLVFAGELFF.

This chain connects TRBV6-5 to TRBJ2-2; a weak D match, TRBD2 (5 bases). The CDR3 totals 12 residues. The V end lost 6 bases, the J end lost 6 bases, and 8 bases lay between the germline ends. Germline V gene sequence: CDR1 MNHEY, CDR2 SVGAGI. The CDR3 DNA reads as TGTGCCAGCAGCCGGAGGTCCGGGGAGCTGTTTTTT. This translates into CASSRRSGELFF.

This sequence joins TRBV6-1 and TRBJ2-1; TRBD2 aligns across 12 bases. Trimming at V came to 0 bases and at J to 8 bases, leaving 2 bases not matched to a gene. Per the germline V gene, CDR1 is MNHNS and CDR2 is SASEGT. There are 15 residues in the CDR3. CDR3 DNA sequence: TGTGCCAGCAGTGAAGCGACTAGCGGGAGCCATGAGCAGTTCTTC. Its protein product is CASSEATSGSHEQFF.

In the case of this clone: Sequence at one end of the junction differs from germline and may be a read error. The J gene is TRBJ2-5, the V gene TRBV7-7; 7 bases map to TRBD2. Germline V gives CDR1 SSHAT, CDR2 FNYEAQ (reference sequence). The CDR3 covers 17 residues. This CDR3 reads CASSTGTGGRVQETQYF. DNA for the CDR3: TGTGCTAGCAGCACAGGAACCGGCGGGAGAGTGCAAGAGACCCAGTACTTC. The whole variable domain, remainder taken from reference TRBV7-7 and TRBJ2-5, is GAGVSQSPRYKVTKRGQDVTLRCDPISSHATLYWYQQALGQGPEFLTYFNYEAQPDKSGLPSDRFSAERPEGSISTLTIQRTEQRDSAMYRCASSTGTGGRVQETQYFGPGTRLLVL.

DNA for the CDR3: TGTGCCAGCTCACCACAGGGCAGGGTGCGTTATGGCTACACCTTC. The encoded protein is CASSPQGRVRYGYTF. This chain joins TRBV18 and TRBJ1-2; D is perhaps TRBD1 (5 bases). The V gene's germline CDR1 is KGHSH and CDR2 LQKENI. The ends were cut back, 1 base at V and 5 bases at J, with 14 bases in the middle. The CDR3 is 15 amino acids.

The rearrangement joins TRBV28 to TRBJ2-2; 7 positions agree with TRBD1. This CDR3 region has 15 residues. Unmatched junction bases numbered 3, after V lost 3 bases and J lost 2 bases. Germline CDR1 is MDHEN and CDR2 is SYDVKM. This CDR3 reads CASSFTGVNTGELFF. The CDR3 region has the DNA TGTGCCAGCAGTTTTACAGGGGTAAACACCGGGGAGCTGTTTTTT.

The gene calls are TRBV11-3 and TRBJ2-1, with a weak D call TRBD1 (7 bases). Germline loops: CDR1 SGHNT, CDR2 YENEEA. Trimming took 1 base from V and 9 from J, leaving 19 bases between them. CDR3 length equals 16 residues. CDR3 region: CASSLVTRGPTGEQFF. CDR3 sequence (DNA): TGTGCCAGCAGCTTAGTGACTAGGGGGCCTACAGGTGAGCAGTTCTTC. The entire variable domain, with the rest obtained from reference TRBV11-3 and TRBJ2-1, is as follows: EAGVVQSPRYKIIEKKQPVAFWCNPISGHNTLYWYLQNLGQGPELLIRYENEEAVDDSQLPKDRFSAERLKGVDSTLKIQPAELGDSAVYLCASSLVTRGPTGEQFFGPGTRLTVL.

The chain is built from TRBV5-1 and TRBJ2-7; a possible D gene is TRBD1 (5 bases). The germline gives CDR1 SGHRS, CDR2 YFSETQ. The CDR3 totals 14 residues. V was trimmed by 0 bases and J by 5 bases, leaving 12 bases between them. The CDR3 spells CASSLESGPHEQYF. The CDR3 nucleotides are TGCGCCAGCAGCTTGGAGTCAGGGCCCCACGAGCAGTACTTC.

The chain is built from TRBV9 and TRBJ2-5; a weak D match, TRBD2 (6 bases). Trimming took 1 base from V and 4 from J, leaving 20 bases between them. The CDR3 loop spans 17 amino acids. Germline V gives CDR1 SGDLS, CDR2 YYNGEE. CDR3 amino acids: CASSVPTDGTFIETQYF. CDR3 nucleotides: TGTGCCAGCAGCGTACCAACCGACGGGACTTTTATAGAGACCCAGTACTTC. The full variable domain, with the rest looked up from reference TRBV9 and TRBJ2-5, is DSGVTQTPKHLITATGQRVTLRCSPRSGDLSVYWYQQSLDQGLQFLIQYYNGEERAKGNILERFSAQQFPDLHSELNLSSLELGDSALYFCASSVPTDGTFIETQYFGPGTRLLVL.

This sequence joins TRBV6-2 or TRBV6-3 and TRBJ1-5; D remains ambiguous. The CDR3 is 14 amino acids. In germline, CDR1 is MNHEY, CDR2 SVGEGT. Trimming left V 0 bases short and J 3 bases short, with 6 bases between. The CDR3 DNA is TGTGCCAGCAGTTACTCCAGTCTCAATCAGCCCCAGCATTTT. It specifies CASSYSSLNQPQHF.

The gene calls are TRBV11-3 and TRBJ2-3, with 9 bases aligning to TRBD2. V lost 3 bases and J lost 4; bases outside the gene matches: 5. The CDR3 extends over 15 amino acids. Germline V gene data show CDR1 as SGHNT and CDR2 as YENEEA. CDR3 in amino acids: CASSFTREGPDTQYF. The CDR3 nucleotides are TGTGCCAGCAGCTTCACGCGGGAGGGGCCAGATACGCAGTATTTT.

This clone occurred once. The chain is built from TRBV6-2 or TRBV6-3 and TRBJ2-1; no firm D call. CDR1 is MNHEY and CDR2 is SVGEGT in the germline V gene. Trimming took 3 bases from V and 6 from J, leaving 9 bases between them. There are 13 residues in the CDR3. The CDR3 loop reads CASSYRLRNEQFF. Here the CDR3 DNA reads TGTGCCAGCAGTTATCGTCTTCGCAATGAGCAGTTCTTC.

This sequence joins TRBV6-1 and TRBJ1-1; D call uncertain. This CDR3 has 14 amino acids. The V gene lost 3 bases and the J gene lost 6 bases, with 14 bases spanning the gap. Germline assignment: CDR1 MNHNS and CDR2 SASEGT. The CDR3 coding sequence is TGTGCCAGCAGTGAGCCCCAGGAGGTACCTGAAGCTTTCTTT. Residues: CASSEPQEVPEAFF.

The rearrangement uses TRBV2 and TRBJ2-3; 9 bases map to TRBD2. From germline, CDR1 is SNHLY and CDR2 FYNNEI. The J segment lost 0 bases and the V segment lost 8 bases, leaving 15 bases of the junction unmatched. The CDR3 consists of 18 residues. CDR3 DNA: TGTGCCAGCTCCTGGAGGCTAGCGGGAACTACCAGCACAGATACGCAGTATTTT. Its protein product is CASSWRLAGTTSTDTQYF.